This entry describes one T cell receptor beta chain. Its antigen is still unknown. Production of TCR beta cDNA used roughly 0.55 ug total RNA together with a constant-region primer. It was through three nested multiplex PCR rounds of slightly modified ARM-PCR that TCR beta libraries arose. TRBV1-TRBV30 forward primers paired with a C-beta reverse primer were used in the first two PCR rounds, which ran approximately 11 cycles each. TCRdb reprocessed the multiplex PCR reads via MiXCR and lists one record per CDR3 protein. Of about 180,000 distinct CDR3 sequences listed, 60% are singletons. Trimming stripped 4 bases from V and 2 bases from J, with 9 bases between. This CDR3 comprises 14 residues. Per the germline V gene, CDR1 is KGHSH and CDR2 is LQKENI. The data derive from a study of tumor-infiltrating lymphocytes in primary liver carcinoma. Study information: Every patient in the cohort had a primary liver carcinoma. That carcinoma was treated by surgical resection. Study-wide results and caveats: Relative to tumor region pairs, the tumor-adjacent and tumor-blood pairs showed overlap that was lower.

The blood RNA (from unsorted whole blood) was obtained, and germline DNA was also extracted. Infection with HBV was chronic in patients; they were treatment-naive. The researchers drew roughly 4 milliliters of peripheral blood before surgery. The source is a man aged 40-50 years with primary liver carcinoma and hepatitis B virus infection. The chain has TRBV18 and TRBJ1-3, with no clear D. The sequencing input was peripheral blood. The DNA for the CDR3 is TGTGCCAGCTCACGTGGGAACCCTGGAAACACCATATATTTT. It translates to CASSRGNPGNTIYF.